The next 27 T cell receptor beta chains were all read from a single sample in a study of blood T cell repertoires in COVID-19. Clones were sequenced by immunoSEQ multiplex PCR, and TCRdb holds only the in-frame ones, with some missing. Here the sample spans 270,000 or so clones, about 85% being singletons. Sequencing input: PBMCs or T cells enriched from blood (not recorded which). These receptors were obtained from a woman between 50 and 59 years old who had been exposed to COVID-19.

This chain uses TRBV9 with TRBJ2-3; TRBD1 matches 9 bases. The CDR3 contains 16 residues. Germline V lookup: CDR1 SGDLS, CDR2 YYNGEE. The V and J ends lost 0 bases and 5 bases, in that order; junction bases with no gene match: 7. This CDR3 reads CASSVVGQGRVDTQYF. The CDR3 nucleotides read TGTGCCAGCAGCGTAGTGGGACAGGGTAGAGTAGATACGCAGTATTTT.

This clone was recorded a few times. The chain is built from TRBV5-1 and TRBJ2-1; 9 bases map to TRBD2. Looked up from germline, CDR1 is SGHRS and CDR2 is YFSETQ. J gave up 8 bases and V 0 bases, and 6 bases lay outside the gene matches. This CDR3 comprises 15 residues. This CDR3 reads CASSLGASGVYEQFF. The CDR3 bases are TGCGCCAGCAGCTTGGGCGCTAGCGGGGTCTATGAGCAGTTCTTC. Filled out from reference TRBV5-1 and TRBJ2-1, the complete variable domain reads KAGVTQTPRYLIKTRGQQVTLSCSPISGHRSVSWYQQTPGQGLQFLFEYFSETQRNKGNFPGRFSGRQFSNSRSEMNVSTLELGDSALYLCASSLGASGVYEQFFGPGTRLTVL.

CDR3 sequence reads: CASSSTVYEQFF. The CDR3 bases are TGTGCCAGCAGCTCCACTGTCTATGAGCAGTTCTTC. V is TRBV11-1 and J is TRBJ2-1; no firm D call. Trimming left V 4 bases short and J 8 bases short, with 9 bases between. The CDR3 length is 12 residues. Germline V gives CDR1 SGHAT, CDR2 FQDESV (reference sequence).

The chain is built from TRBV19 and TRBJ1-1; D unresolved. Germline V gene lookup returns CDR1 LNHDA and CDR2 SQIVND (reference sequence). V shed 5 bases and J shed 7 bases, with 17 bases lying between them. The CDR3 spans 14 residues. The CDR3 nucleotides read TGTGCCAGTAGTCGCCCCGGACTGAACGTTGAAGCTTTCTTT. This encodes CASSRPGLNVEAFF.

This chain connects TRBV14 to TRBJ2-7, with D perhaps matching TRBD2 (6 bases). Germline CDR1 SGHDN, CDR2 FVKESK. Trimming shortened V by 0 bases and J by 2 bases, and 14 bases separated the two germline ends. The CDR3 length is 16 residues. The CDR3 sequence is CASSQDRGRKTYEQYF. CDR3 nucleotide sequence: TGTGCCAGCAGCCAAGATCGGGGGAGAAAGACCTACGAGCAGTACTTC.

This chain links TRBV28 with TRBJ1-5; D is perhaps TRBD1 (5 bases). This CDR3 region has 14 residues. V was trimmed by 5 bases and J by 4 bases, leaving 12 bases between them. Germline loops: CDR1 MDHEN, CDR2 SYDVKM. DNA of the CDR3: TGTGCCAGCAGTCCTGACAGATTGAATCAGCCCCAGCATTTT. Protein product: CASSPDRLNQPQHF.

The chain is built from TRBV11-2 and TRBJ1-1, with a possible D match to TRBD1 (6 bases). V was shortened by 4 bases and J by 12 bases, with 12 bases between the two germline ends. The V gene's germline CDR1 is SGHAT and CDR2 FQNNGV. The CDR3 has 11 amino acids. The DNA of the CDR3 is TGTGCCAGCAGCTCGGGACACTACTCTTTCTTT. Protein: CASSSGHYSFF. The whole variable domain, filled in from reference TRBV11-2 and TRBJ1-1, reads EAGVAQSPRYKIIEKRQSVAFWCNPISGHATLYWYQQILGQGPKLLIQFQNNGVVDDSQLPKDRFSAERLKGVDSTLKIQPAKLEDSAVYLCASSSGHYSFFGQGTRLTVV.

The chain joins TRBV28 to TRBJ1-5, with TRBD1 as a possible D gene (5 bases). CDR3 size: 16 residues. Germline assignment: CDR1 MDHEN and CDR2 SYDVKM. Between the trimmed V and J ends, which lost 2 bases and 5 bases, there was a span of 16 bases. The CDR3 DNA reads TGTGCCAGCAGTTTAAGGGTTGGTACGGGGGATCAGCCCCAGCATTTT. It yields the protein CASSLRVGTGDQPQHF.

The chain recombines TRBV4-1 with TRBJ1-3; possible D gene TRBD1, 6 bases. Per germline, CDR1 MGHRA and CDR2 YSYEKL. V lost 1 base, J lost 7 bases, and 11 bases lay in between. The CDR3 extends over 14 amino acids. The CDR3 bases are TGCGCCAGCAGCCAAGTTTCAAGGGGGAACACCATATATTTT. It codes for CASSQVSRGNTIYF.

This chain links TRBV7-9 with TRBJ1-2; 7 nucleotides align to TRBD1. Trimming took 5 bases from V and 0 from J; bases not matched to a gene: 6. The CDR3 consists of 15 residues. Germline V lookup: CDR1 SEHNR, CDR2 FQNEAQ (reference sequence). The CDR3 bases are TGTGCCAGCAGCGCCAGACAGGGTTCTAACTATGGCTACACCTTC. Encoded protein: CASSARQGSNYGYTF.

This clone was detected only once. J is TRBJ1-1 and V is TRBV30; tentative D call: TRBD1 (5 bases). The CDR3 totals 14 residues. V lost 3 bases and J 1 base, leaving 12 bases between the germline ends. Per the germline V gene, CDR1 is GTSNPN and CDR2 is SVGIG (reference sequence). Here the CDR3 DNA reads TGTGCCTGGAGGCCCGGGGGGTCGAACACTGAAGCTTTCTTT. This encodes CAWRPGGSNTEAFF.

V usage is TRBV19 and J usage is TRBJ1-1; the match to TRBD1 covers 8 bases. V gave up 2 bases and J gave up 3 bases; unmatched junction bases: 8. Germline CDR1 reads LNHDA; CDR2 reads SQIVND (reference sequence). The CDR3 consists of 16 residues. The CDR3 DNA follows: TGTGCCAGTAGTATAAGGGTCAGGGGGCCTTACACTGAAGCTTTCTTT. Its protein is CASSIRVRGPYTEAFF. The full variable domain, rest sourced from reference TRBV19 and TRBJ1-1, is DGGITQSPKYLFRKEGQNVTLSCEQNLNHDAMYWYRQDPGQGLRLIYYSQIVNDFQKGDIAEGYSVSREKKESFPLTVTSAQKNPTAFYLCASSIRVRGPYTEAFFGQGTRLTVV.

The CDR3 DNA reads as TGTGCCAGCAGCTTAGCCCCGACAGGGGGGGGCTACACCTTC. This encodes CASSLAPTGGGYTF. This sequence joins TRBV7-9 and TRBJ1-2, with 9 bases that match TRBD1. The V segment lost 0 bases and the J segment 8 bases; nucleotides outside the gene matches: 4. The CDR3 extends over 14 amino acids. Looked up from germline, CDR1 is SEHNR and CDR2 is FQNEAQ (reference sequence).

The chain recombines TRBV6-6 with TRBJ2-7; 7 nucleotides match TRBD2. Germline assignment: CDR1 MNHNY and CDR2 SVGAGI (reference sequence). V shed 2 bases and J 4 bases; nucleotides not matched to a gene: 5. CDR3 size: 14 residues. The CDR3 region is CASSYGGGVYEQYF. CDR3 in DNA: TGTGCCAGCAGTTACGGTGGGGGGGTTTACGAGCAGTACTTC.

The CDR3 DNA reads TGTGCCAGTAGTCGCCATTCCGGGGACAGGGTGGCTAACTATGGCTACACCTTC. Amino acids: CASSRHSGDRVANYGYTF. The chain joins TRBV19 to TRBJ1-2; TRBD1 matches 9 bases. CDR1 and CDR2 from the germline V gene are LNHDA and SQIVND (reference sequence). CDR3 length: 18 residues. The V gene end was trimmed by 5 bases and the J gene end by 0 bases; junction bases not matched to a gene: 13.

The chain combines TRBV19 with TRBJ1-5; the D is unclear. CDR1 LNHDA and CDR2 SQIVND come from the germline V gene (reference sequence). V lost 6 bases, J lost 2 bases, and 14 bases lay in between. CDR3 length equals 15 residues. In DNA, the CDR3 is TGTGCCAGTAGCCCCGGTCGGGAGGGCAATCAGCCCCAGCATTTT. Its protein is CASSPGREGNQPQHF.

V gene TRBV21-1 combines with J gene TRBJ1-2; TRBD1, the D gene given by the table, was not confirmed from the DNA. TRBV21-1 counts as a pseudogene. This CDR3 region has 15 residues. CDR3 DNA sequence: TGTGCCACCGCGTCAGACAGGCTCTCTAACTATGGCTACACCTTC. Amino acid sequence: CATASDRLSNYGYTF.

The chain is built from TRBV6-2 or TRBV6-3 and TRBJ2-1; the D is unclear. Germline V CDR1 and CDR2: MNHEY, SVGEGT. This CDR3 is 13 amino acids long. The V end was cut by 4 bases, the J end by 5 bases, with 9 bases between. The CDR3 reads CASSWATNNEQFF. The CDR3 DNA is TGTGCCAGCAGTTGGGCCACGAACAATGAGCAGTTCTTC.

The V call is TRBV9, the J call TRBJ2-1; TRBD2 aligns across 10 bases. Germline CDR1 SGDLS, CDR2 YYNGEE. This CDR3 is 14 amino acids long. V was pared by 2 bases and J by 10 bases, with 6 bases of the junction left unmatched. DNA for the CDR3: TGTGCCAGCAGCGTTTTAGCGGGGGGCTGGGAGCAGTTCTTC. As protein: CASSVLAGGWEQFF. Full variable domain (rest looked up from reference TRBV9 and TRBJ2-1): DSGVTQTPKHLITATGQRVTLRCSPRSGDLSVYWYQQSLDQGLQFLIQYYNGEERAKGNILERFSAQQFPDLHSELNLSSLELGDSALYFCASSVLAGGWEQFFGPGTRLTVL.

J is TRBJ1-2 and V is TRBV28, with D tentatively TRBD1 (6 bases). This CDR3 region has 12 residues. Germline V lookup: CDR1 MDHEN, CDR2 SYDVKM. Trimming took off 6 bases at V and 6 bases at J, with 11 bases between the two ends. In DNA, the CDR3 is TGTGCCAGCAGAACAGGGTGGGATGGCTACACCTTC. It is translated as CASRTGWDGYTF.

This clone was detected a few times. The gene calls are TRBV20-1 and TRBJ2-1, with D possibly TRBD1 on 6 matching bases. The CDR3 spans 15 residues. The V gene lost 3 bases and the J gene lost 6 bases, with 18 bases spanning the gap. Germline CDR1 DFQATT, CDR2 SNEGSKA (reference sequence). The CDR3 loop is CSASGQGSSGNEQFF. The CDR3 nucleotides are TGCAGTGCTAGTGGGCAGGGGTCTTCAGGCAATGAGCAGTTCTTC.

This rearrangement joins TRBV29-1 to TRBJ2-7; unclear D gene. Deletions cut 2 bases from V and 11 bases from J, with 10 bases between. Germline V gene data show CDR1 as SQVTM and CDR2 as ANQGSEA. The CDR3 is 10 residues long. The CDR3: CSVEQAVEYF. The CDR3 DNA reads TGCAGCGTTGAACAGGCCGTTGAGTACTTC.

V usage is TRBV28 and J usage is TRBJ1-2; 8 bases align to TRBD1. Germline CDR1 is MDHEN and CDR2 is SYDVKM. The V and J ends lost 1 base and 2 bases, in that order; junction bases with no gene match: 9. The CDR3 has 17 residues. The CDR3 sequence is CASSLSGGTTLNYGYTF. The CDR3 DNA follows: TGTGCCAGCAGTTTATCAGGGGGCACGACACTCAACTATGGCTACACCTTC.

The V gene is TRBV5-8, the J gene TRBJ2-4, with D perhaps TRBD2 (6 bases). The CDR3 is 17 amino acids. V was clipped by 2 bases and J by 7 bases, with 22 bases between them. Per the germline V gene, CDR1 is SGHTS and CDR2 is YDEGEE. This CDR3 reads CASSFWFAGTQLNIQYF. CDR3 DNA sequence: TGTGCCAGCAGCTTTTGGTTCGCCGGGACTCAGCTTAACATTCAGTACTTC.

The chain has TRBV12-3 or TRBV12-4 and TRBJ1-1; D call uncertain. The ends were cut back, 3 bases at V and 1 base at J, with 3 bases in the middle. CDR3 length: 12 amino acids. Here the CDR3 DNA reads TGTGCCAGCAGTTTTCGGAACACTGAAGCTTTCTTT. This sequence encodes CASSFRNTEAFF.

J is TRBJ1-1 and V is TRBV6-5, with a possible D match to TRBD1 (6 bases). The CDR3 extends over 12 amino acids. CDR1 and CDR2 from the germline V gene are MNHEY and SVGAGI. V dropped 1 base and J dropped 8 bases, with 8 bases sitting between them. CDR3 coding DNA: TGTGCCAGCAGTTACTACGGACAGGAAGCTTTCTTT. It translates to CASSYYGQEAFF.

This chain connects TRBV3-1 (or the pseudogene TRBV3-2) to TRBJ2-7, with a weak D call TRBD1 (8 bases). The CDR3 spans 19 residues. Trimming pared 0 bases from V and 1 base from J, leaving 22 bases between. Germline CDR1 reads LGHDT; CDR2 reads YNNKEL (reference sequence). CDR3 nucleotide sequence: TGTGCCAGCAGCCAAGATTTGGCCCCCAGGGGGCGGGGGTCCTACGAGCAGTACTTC. As protein: CASSQDLAPRGRGSYEQYF.